This T cell receptor beta chain was identified in a study of identical twins (dated by TCRdb to the mid-2010s). Study-level background: To test whether fetal clonotypes persist, this study deep-sequenced TCR alpha and beta repertoires from monozygotic twins, from unrelated adults of various ages, and from cord blood. To rule out contamination, the twin experiments were replicated at different times with different library preparation protocols.

This clonotype was observed many times. The antigen this receptor binds is unknown. One base away there is no much larger clone; base qualities are not given. Trimming costs V 5 bases and J 3 bases, and their ends lie 12 bases apart. Inclusive of the bounding cysteine and phenylalanine, the CDR3 is 14 residues long. Solely the CDR3 DNA is kept, with 42 bases framed from the first base. Only healthy Caucasian donors were included. Miltenyi CD45RO+ enrichment and human naive T-cell isolation kits were used to isolate memory (CD45RO+) and naive T cells from PBMC. The library was prepared using 5' RACE. The sequencing machine was an Illumina HiSeq 2000. Template switching added a universal primer binding site, and the final cDNA carried a unique molecular identifier that allowed TCR cDNA molecules to be counted accurately. First-strand cDNA for TCR alpha and beta chains was synthesized from specific primers in the conserved constant-segment region. Each cDNA library was double barcoded, with a SMART-Mk sample barcode plus Illumina barcodes, to control for contamination. Two successive PCR steps introduced TruSeq adapter sequences along with Illumina sample barcodes. The Illumina HiSeq platform was used with custom primers to sequence TCR alpha and beta cDNA libraries. Turning to the authors' computational methods: MiGEC was used to process raw reads and extract unique molecular identifiers, and MiXCR was used to find CDR3 positions. For each individual, recombination models were inferred using an EM algorithm with the repgenHMM and IGoR tools. Shared clonotypes were analyzed with the tcR package in R, and sharing was normalized by the product of cloneset sizes. Out-of-frame nonproductive sequences were analyzed to study raw recombination free of thymic and clonal selection effects. Clones were called with MiXCR by TCRdb after fastp trimmed the public reads at Q25, and only in-frame beta chains were retained. Every distinct CDR3 protein forms one entry, paired with its most common genes and DNA. These V and J calls are TCRdb output, not the study's own analysis. The sample table contains about 150,000 distinct CDR3 sequences; only one count was recorded for roughly 3.2% of them. The ten largest clones capture around 8.1% of the sample.

Overall study results and their limits: Conclusions relied on cross-sectional statistical analysis, since the same donors could not be followed over many years. In beta out-of-frame sequences, excess twin sharing was weaker, because having fewer shared sequences lowered the signal-to-noise ratio. Out-of-frame TCR alpha sharing in monozygotic twins was systematically underestimated by recombination models, whereas sharing between unrelated individuals was in agreement with the recombination models. Out-of-frame TCR alpha sequences shared between twins showed an excess of low generation-probability sequences compared with coincidental sharing between unrelated individuals. Zero-insertion analyses could be partly confounded by invariant T cells such as MAIT and iNKT, although diverse VJ usage argued against such confounding for most clonotypes. Fewer insertions were carried by abundant cord blood beta clonotypes, a similar but weaker trend appeared in young adult naive repertoires, and no such trend appeared in memory repertoires.

The chain is made from TRBV12-3 or TRBV12-4 and TRBJ2-3, with a weak D call of TRBD1 (5 bases match). Input material: memory T cells sorted from blood. The meaning of the sample's cell subset or site label: CD45RO+ enriched T cells. The TCR comes from a man younger than 35 in good health. The DNA sequence is given as TGTGCCAGCAGTAGCAGGGTATGGACAGATACGCAGTATTTT. Its coded protein is CASSSRVWTDTQYF.